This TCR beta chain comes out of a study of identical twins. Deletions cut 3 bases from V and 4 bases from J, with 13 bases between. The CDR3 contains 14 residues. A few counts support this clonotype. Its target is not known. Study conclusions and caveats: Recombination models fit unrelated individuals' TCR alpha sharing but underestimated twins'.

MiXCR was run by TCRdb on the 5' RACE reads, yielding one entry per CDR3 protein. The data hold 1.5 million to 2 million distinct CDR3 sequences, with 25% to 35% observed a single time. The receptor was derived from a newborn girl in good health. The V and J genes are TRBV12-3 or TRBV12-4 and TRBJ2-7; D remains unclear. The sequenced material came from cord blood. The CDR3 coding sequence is TGTGCCAGCAGTTTGGTCTTCCCCACTTACGAGCAGTACTTC. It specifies CASSLVFPTYEQYF.